What follows are 11 T cell receptor beta chains derived from one specimen sequenced in a study of blood T cell repertoires in COVID-19. Using immunoSEQ multiplex PCR, the repertoire was profiled, and TCRdb retains in-frame clones only, with some absent. The profile shows more than 95,000 clones, about 90% of them singletons. Sequenced: peripheral blood. These receptors were collected from a human donor in a cohort sampled during active COVID-19.

This chain connects TRBV7-3 to TRBJ2-7; 13 bases align to TRBD2. In germline, CDR1 is SGHTA, CDR2 FQGTGA. The CDR3 covers 15 residues. The ends lost 5 bases at V and 5 bases at J; junction bases unmatched: 6. The chain's CDR3 is CASSPQGTSGDEQYF. Here the CDR3 DNA reads TGTGCCAGCAGCCCCCAGGGGACTAGCGGGGACGAGCAGTACTTC.

J is TRBJ1-1 and V is TRBV12-3 or TRBV12-4; a weak D match, TRBD1 (5 bases). The V and J ends lost 5 bases and 7 bases respectively, with 14 bases between them. CDR3 size: 13 residues. This CDR3 reads CASSPTAQGEAFF. The DNA for the CDR3 is TGTGCCAGCAGTCCAACGGCGCAGGGTGAAGCTTTCTTT.

The gene calls are TRBV6-5 and TRBJ1-4; D is possibly TRBD1 (6 bases). The CDR3 is 14 amino acids. The germline V gene encodes CDR1 MNHEY and CDR2 SVGAGI. With 4 bases removed from V and 4 bases from J, the gap between germline ends came to 10 bases. The CDR3 loop reads CASSSGQRNEKLFF. CDR3 DNA sequence: TGTGCCAGCAGTTCCGGACAGCGTAATGAAAAACTGTTTTTT.

The V and J genes are TRBV2 and TRBJ2-3; TRBD1 matches 10 bases. CDR3 length: 15 residues. J gave up 4 bases and V 8 bases, and 9 bases lay outside the gene matches. Germline assignment: CDR1 SNHLY and CDR2 FYNNEI. CDR3 region: CASSPPTGGADTQYF. CDR3 sequence (DNA): TGTGCCAGCTCCCCCCCGACAGGGGGCGCAGATACGCAGTATTTT.

This chain joins TRBV15 and TRBJ1-4; D perhaps matches TRBD1 (6 bases). Trimming stripped 0 bases from V and 1 base from J, with 12 bases between. The CDR3 length is 17 residues. The germline CDR1 and CDR2 sequences are LNHNV and YYDKDF (reference sequence). The DNA of the CDR3 is TGTGCCACCAGCAGAGAGTCAGGGGATAAAACTAATGAAAAACTGTTTTTT. It yields the protein CATSRESGDKTNEKLFF.

This chain uses TRBV25-1 with TRBJ1-2, with D tentatively TRBD1 (5 bases). The V gene lost 8 bases and the J gene lost 6 bases, with 19 bases spanning the gap. Germline assignment: CDR1 MGHDK and CDR2 SYGVNS. The CDR3 spans 14 residues. The DNA of the CDR3 is TGTGCCAGCTCCTACGGGGGACGCAGGGATGGCTACACCTTC. It yields the protein CASSYGGRRDGYTF.

The count of this clone is one. The V and J genes are TRBV4-1 and TRBJ2-7; 10 positions agree with TRBD1. The CDR3 contains 16 residues. Trimming at V came to 1 base and at J to 2 bases, leaving 5 bases not matched to a gene. Germline V gene lookup returns CDR1 MGHRA and CDR2 YSYEKL. CDR3 in amino acids: CASSQVSGTGAYEQYF. The CDR3 nucleotides are TGCGCCAGCAGCCAAGTCTCCGGGACAGGGGCCTACGAGCAGTACTTC.

This clone was recorded once. The V and J genes are TRBV5-5 and TRBJ1-1; unclear D gene. Germline V gene lookup returns CDR1 SGHKS and CDR2 YYEKEE (reference sequence). With 1 base removed from V and 2 bases from J, the gap between germline ends came to 9 bases. The CDR3 totals 14 residues. CDR3 in amino acids: CASSLQKSNTEAFF. The DNA for the CDR3 is TGTGCCAGCAGCTTGCAAAAAAGCAACACTGAAGCTTTCTTT.

This chain uses TRBV19 with TRBJ1-3, with D hard to call. Germline lookup yields CDR1 LNHDA and CDR2 SQIVND (reference sequence). Trimming took off 3 bases at V and 4 bases at J, with 16 bases between the two ends. This CDR3 has 16 amino acids. The CDR3 DNA follows: TGTGCCAGTAGTATTATCTTTCGGTCTGCGGGAAACACCATATATTTT. This codes for CASSIIFRSAGNTIYF.

V and J are TRBV30 and TRBJ2-4; 9 bases match TRBD2. The CDR3 length is 17 residues. J gave up 0 bases and V 2 bases, and 8 bases lay outside the gene matches. The V gene's germline CDR1 is GTSNPN and CDR2 SVGIG (reference sequence). The CDR3, as DNA: TGTGCCTGGAGTCCGGTAGCGGGGGCCCTAGCCAAAAACATTCAGTACTTC. Residues: CAWSPVAGALAKNIQYF.

The chain links TRBV6-5 to TRBJ1-2, with unresolved D. Trimming took 6 bases from V and 0 from J, leaving 14 bases between them. The CDR3 contains 15 residues. Per germline, CDR1 MNHEY and CDR2 SVGAGI. The CDR3 DNA follows: TGTGCCAGCAGGATCACGACTTCCTCTAACTATGGCTACACCTTC. Residues: CASRITTSSNYGYTF.